Listed below are T cell receptor beta chains from one sample, sequenced in a study of cytomegalovirus exposure and HLA in healthy donors. Only in-frame clones appear in the TCRdb table, and some are missing; sequencing was by immunoSEQ multiplex PCR. Here the sample spans around 140,000 clones, over 60% being singletons. The sequenced sample was PBMCs. The receptors here all came from a female donor in good health and CMV-seronegative. CDR3s include the opening cysteine and the closing phenylalanine or tryptophan. Each record gives: J gene, clone size, V gene, D gene, CDR3 DNA, CDR3 protein. The D gene is left open where the match is weak. Size is omitted from some rows. Given values are once, few, many or a class for expanded clones.

>TRBJ1-1|-|TRBV27|-
TGTGCCAGCAGTCCCAGGGCTGCCAACACTGAAGCTTTCTTT
CASSPRAANTEAFF
>TRBJ1-1|once|TRBV29-1|-
TGCAGCGTTGTGGGGCTTGACACTGAAGCTTTCTTT
CSVVGLDTEAFF
>TRBJ2-5|-|TRBV25-1|TRBD2
TGTGCCAGCAGTGGGACTAGCGGGGTTGGGGAGACCCAGTACTTC
CASSGTSGVGETQYF
>TRBJ1-6|-|TRBV6-5|-
TGTGCCAGCCGACAAGTGAACGGACCCCTCCACTTT
CASRQVNGPLHF
>TRBJ1-1|-|TRBV5-4|-
TGTGCCAGCAGCTTGGAAAGAGGAGAGGGCACTGAAGCTTTCTTT
CASSLERGEGTEAFF
>TRBJ2-3|-|TRBV6-6|-
TGTGCCAGCAAGTTAGGATCTCGGGACACAGATACGCAGTATTTT
CASKLGSRDTDTQYF
>TRBJ2-7|-|TRBV28|TRBD2
TGTGCCAGCAGTTTATTGCCTAGCGGGAGTTACGAGCAGTACTTC
CASSLLPSGSYEQYF
>TRBJ2-5|-|TRBV12-5|-
TGTGCTTCTGACCTCGGGGGGCATGGGGAGACCCAGTACTTC
CASDLGGHGETQYF
>TRBJ1-2|-|TRBV5-6|-
TGTGCCAGCAGCCCGGGTGAGAACTATGGCTACACCTTC
CASSPGENYGYTF
>TRBJ1-5|-|TRBV28|-
TGTGCCAGCCGGGACACCAATCAGCCCCAGCATTTT
CASRDTNQPQHF
>TRBJ2-7|-|TRBV14|TRBD2
TGTGCCAGCAGCCAAGATTCAACTAGCGGGAGCTACGAGCAGTACTTC
CASSQDSTSGSYEQYF
>TRBJ2-2|few|TRBV5-3|TRBD2
TGTGCCAGTATCCCGCGGGGGGCCCGGACCGGGGAGCTGTTTTTT
CASIPRGARTGELFF